This T cell receptor (beta chain) was obtained from a study of blood T cell repertoires in COVID-19. The method was immunoSEQ multiplex PCR; TCRdb's version includes in-frame clones alone and lacks a portion of them. The repertoire consists of roughly 200,000 clones, with around 82% occurring once and the leading ten covering approximately 5%. This clonotype was sampled from a woman aged 50 to 60 who had been exposed to COVID-19. Source material: PBMCs or T cells enriched from blood (not recorded which).

The CDR3 is CASSQERGGYEQYF. In DNA form, the CDR3 reads TGCGCCAGCAGCCAAGAGCGGGGAGGCTACGAGCAGTACTTC. This chain connects TRBV4-1 to TRBJ2-7; weak D call: TRBD2 (6 bases). This CDR3 contains 14 residues. Germline CDR1 MGHRA, CDR2 YSYEKL. V lost 0 bases and J lost 3, with 9 bases in between.